A single sample gave rise to the 25 T cell receptor beta chains below, sequenced in a study of T cells and Merkel cell carcinoma outcomes. The table came from immunoSEQ multiplex PCR; TCRdb's copy has only in-frame clones and leaves some out. In the table there are roughly 15,000 clones, approximately 80% of which are singletons. The sequencing input was tumor tissue from Merkel cell carcinoma. The receptor source for this set is a human donor with Merkel cell carcinoma.

For the CDR3, the DNA is TGCGCCAGCAGCTTCGGACAGGGTCCCTGGTTTAAGGGCTACACCTTC. Translating it yields CASSFGQGPWFKGYTF. This chain uses TRBV5-1 with TRBJ1-2, with 8 bases fitting TRBD1. J gave up 8 bases and V 2 bases, and 14 bases lay outside the gene matches. CDR3 size: 16 residues. Germline lookup yields CDR1 SGHRS and CDR2 YFSETQ.

The chain combines TRBV9 with TRBJ2-3; 13 nucleotides line up with TRBD2. Germline V gene lookup returns CDR1 SGDLS and CDR2 YYNGEE. CDR3 length: 16 amino acids. V shed 4 bases and J 6 bases; nucleotides not matched to a gene: 8. The DNA for the CDR3 is TGTGCCAGCAGCCCACTAGCGGGAGGGCCGGGGGATACGCAGTATTTT. Its translation: CASSPLAGGPGDTQYF.

V is TRBV11-2 and J is TRBJ1-5; D call uncertain. This CDR3 comprises 14 residues. Germline V CDR1 and CDR2: SGHAT, FQNNGV. Deletions cut 1 base from V and 3 bases from J, with 7 bases between. CDR3 in amino acids: CASSLVSYNQPQHF. The CDR3 bases are TGTGCCAGCAGCTTAGTCAGTTACAATCAGCCCCAGCATTTT. Variable domain in full (rest from reference TRBV11-2 and TRBJ1-5): EAGVAQSPRYKIIEKRQSVAFWCNPISGHATLYWYQQILGQGPKLLIQFQNNGVVDDSQLPKDRFSAERLKGVDSTLKIQPAKLEDSAVYLCASSLVSYNQPQHFGDGTRLSIL.

Here the CDR3 reads CASSSQGKDDNEQFF. DNA of the CDR3: TGCGCCAGCAGCTCACAGGGAAAAGACGACAATGAGCAGTTCTTC. The chain carries TRBV5-1 and TRBJ2-1, with a tentative D call TRBD1 (6 bases). Trimming stripped 3 bases from V and 5 bases from J, with 15 bases between. CDR3 size: 15 residues. CDR1 SGHRS and CDR2 YFSETQ come from the germline V gene.

The chain is built from TRBV6-5 and TRBJ1-4, with D maybe TRBD1 (6 bases). The germline CDR1 and CDR2 sequences are MNHEY and SVGAGI. CDR3 length: 15 residues. V was cut by 6 bases and J by 4 bases, with 15 bases left in between. The CDR3 nucleotides read TGTGCCAGCAGGAAAGGAGGGGGTCTTAATGAAAAACTGTTTTTT. This translates into CASRKGGGLNEKLFF.

V is TRBV11-3 and J is TRBJ1-6; no clear D gene. Trimming took off 4 bases at V and 7 bases at J, with 8 bases between the two ends. Germline values: CDR1 SGHNT, CDR2 YENEEA. The CDR3 length is 13 residues. The CDR3 DNA sequence: TGTGCCAGCAGCTCTGGCGGGAATTCACCCCTCCACTTT. Its translation: CASSSGGNSPLHF.

This clone has just a few counts. The V and J genes are TRBV28 and TRBJ2-2; no definite D call. The CDR3 spans 14 residues. Trimming left V 7 bases short and J 1 base short, with 10 bases between. The germline CDR1 and CDR2 sequences are MDHEN and SYDVKM. For the CDR3, the DNA is TGTGCCAGCATAAGATCCCTGAACACCGGGGAGCTGTTTTTT. Amino acid sequence: CASIRSLNTGELFF. The whole variable domain, filled in from reference TRBV28 and TRBJ2-2, reads DVKVTQSSRYLVKRTGEKVFLECVQDMDHENMFWYRQDPGLGLRLIYFSYDVKMKEKGDIPEGYSVSREKKERFSLILESASTNQTSMYLCASIRSLNTGELFFGEGSRLTVL.

There are a few counts of this clone. DNA for the CDR3: TGTGCCTGGAGTGTCGTCCCTAGGAACACTGAAGCTTTCTTT. Its translation is CAWSVVPRNTEAFF. The chain combines TRBV30 with TRBJ1-1, with no clear D. The ends were cut back, 0 bases at V and 1 base at J, with 9 bases in the middle. CDR1 is GTSNPN and CDR2 is SVGIG in the germline V gene (reference sequence). The CDR3 runs to 14 residues.

The chain couples TRBV11-3 to TRBJ2-2; possible D gene TRBD1, 6 bases. Germline V gene lookup returns CDR1 SGHNT and CDR2 YENEEA. CDR3 length equals 14 residues. The germline V and J ends were trimmed by 6 bases and 3 bases, with 11 bases remaining between them. CDR3 sequence: CASSTGHDTGELFF. CDR3 bases: TGTGCCAGCAGTACGGGACATGACACCGGGGAGCTGTTTTTT.

The chain links TRBV23-1 to TRBJ2-7; the D gene is possibly TRBD2 (6 bases). TRBV23-1 is treated as an ORF (open reading frame) with a function not yet certain. The length of the CDR3 is 17 residues. V lost 8 bases to trimming and J lost 2 bases, with 25 bases between them. CDR3 nucleotides: TGCGCCAGCGGATCGCGTTATGGGGATAGCGGACCCTACGAGCAGTACTTC. It codes for CASGSRYGDSGPYEQYF.

The chain is built from TRBV5-5 and TRBJ2-5; TRBD2 aligns across 15 bases. The CDR3 covers 19 residues. The germline V gene encodes CDR1 SGHKS and CDR2 YYEKEE (reference sequence). The junction had 12 bases not matched to a gene; V was cut back by 4 bases and J by 2 bases. This CDR3 reads CASSPQGLAGGFLQETQYF. The CDR3 nucleotides read TGTGCCAGCAGCCCCCAGGGACTAGCGGGGGGCTTCCTTCAAGAGACCCAGTACTTC.

This chain links TRBV6-1 with TRBJ2-2; D ambiguous. This CDR3 region has 11 residues. The V and J ends lost 7 bases and 8 bases respectively, with 8 bases between them. Germline CDR1 and CDR2: MNHNS and SASEGT. CDR3 region: CASNGPGELFF. The CDR3, as DNA: TGTGCCAGCAATGGGCCGGGGGAGCTGTTTTTT.

The chain combines TRBV28 with TRBJ2-1; 9 bases align to TRBD1. The CDR3 length is 15 residues. Trimming cost V 4 bases and J 5 bases; bases outside gene matches: 6. Germline V CDR1 and CDR2: MDHEN, SYDVKM. The CDR3 DNA reads as TGTGCCAGCAGTTGGACGGGACAGGGTAACAATGAGCAGTTCTTC. This sequence encodes CASSWTGQGNNEQFF.

The chain links TRBV7-3 to TRBJ1-1; D possibly corresponds to TRBD1 (5 bases). Germline CDR1 and CDR2: SGHTA and FQGTGA. The V end was cut by 2 bases, the J end by 11 bases, with 15 bases between. The CDR3 length is 13 residues. CDR3 in DNA: TGTGCCAGCAGCTTATCTCGTGAGGGGCCTGCTTTCTTT. It encodes CASSLSREGPAFF.

The chain couples TRBV10-2 to TRBJ2-7; TRBD1 matches at 11 bases. The CDR3 sequence is 14 residues long. V was clipped by 4 bases and J by 4 bases; unmatched bases: 3. The germline CDR1 and CDR2 sequences are WSHSY and SAAADI. The CDR3 protein is CASSGGQGGYEQYF. The CDR3 bases are TGCGCCAGCAGTGGGGGACAGGGGGGGTACGAGCAGTACTTC.

This clone was observed a handful of times. The gene calls are TRBV20-1 and TRBJ2-5, with D tentatively TRBD1 or TRBD2 (6 bases each). This CDR3 is 11 amino acids long. CDR1 and CDR2 from the germline V gene are DFQATT and SNEGSKA (reference sequence). Trimming removed 6 bases from V and 5 bases from J, with 10 bases in between. CDR3 in amino acids: CSAKGGETQYF. The DNA for the CDR3 is TGCAGTGCAAAAGGGGGGGAGACCCAGTACTTC.

The chain carries TRBV5-1 and TRBJ1-1; 8 bases align to TRBD1. CDR3 length equals 14 residues. Germline values: CDR1 SGHRS, CDR2 YFSETQ. V shed 4 bases, J shed 1 base, and the junction held 3 bases outside the gene matches. CDR3 loop: CASSPGTGNTEAFF. The CDR3 nucleotides are TGCGCCAGCAGCCCCGGGACAGGGAACACTGAAGCTTTCTTT. The full variable domain, rest sourced from reference TRBV5-1 and TRBJ1-1, is KAGVTQTPRYLIKTRGQQVTLSCSPISGHRSVSWYQQTPGQGLQFLFEYFSETQRNKGNFPGRFSGRQFSNSRSEMNVSTLELGDSALYLCASSPGTGNTEAFFGQGTRLTVV.

The V gene is TRBV27, the J gene TRBJ2-7; TRBD1 matches at 9 bases. The V segment lost 6 bases and the J segment 1 base; nucleotides outside the gene matches: 4. This CDR3 comprises 14 residues. Germline V lookup: CDR1 MNHEY, CDR2 SMNVEV (reference sequence). Here the CDR3 reads CASRRDRDSYEQYF. The CDR3, as DNA: TGTGCCAGCAGGCGGGACAGGGATTCCTACGAGCAGTACTTC.

Only a few counts were recorded for this clone. This sequence joins TRBV9 and TRBJ2-7; 9 bases are shared with TRBD1. The germline V gene encodes CDR1 SGDLS and CDR2 YYNGEE. This CDR3 has 14 amino acids. With V trimmed by 3 bases and J by 4 bases, 5 bases remained unmatched. Here the CDR3 DNA reads TGTGCCAGCAGCGGGGGACAGGGAGAATACGAGCAGTACTTC. It encodes CASSGGQGEYEQYF.

The chain combines TRBV28 with TRBJ1-5; a weak D match, TRBD1 (5 bases). CDR1 is MDHEN and CDR2 is SYDVKM in the germline V gene. The V and J ends lost 5 bases and 6 bases respectively, with 20 bases between them. This CDR3 has 16 amino acids. CDR3 nucleotide sequence: TGTGCCAGCAGTCAACCCGGGACGGCGATCGGTCAGCCCCAGCATTTT. Residues: CASSQPGTAIGQPQHF.

CDR3 nucleotide sequence: TGTGCCAGCAGCTTAACTAGCGGGGCAGATACGCAGTATTTT. Translated: CASSLTSGADTQYF. V and J are TRBV7-3 and TRBJ2-3; 8 bases are a match to TRBD2. Germline V gene sequence: CDR1 SGHTA, CDR2 FQGTGA. J gave up 4 bases and V 0 bases, and 0 bases lay outside the gene matches. CDR3 length: 14 amino acids.

The chain has TRBV7-2 and TRBJ2-7; D ambiguous. With 1 base removed from V and 6 bases from J, the gap between germline ends came to 7 bases. Germline loops: CDR1 SGHTA, CDR2 FQGNSA. CDR3 length equals 12 residues. The CDR3 loop reads CASSLGVLEQYF. CDR3 DNA: TGTGCCAGCAGCTTAGGCGTGCTCGAGCAGTACTTC.

This clone was recorded once. The rearrangement uses TRBV30 and TRBJ1-1, with 8 bases fitting TRBD1. The CDR3 runs to 13 residues. J lost 0 bases, V lost 7 bases, and 4 bases had no gene match. Germline V gene data show CDR1 as GTSNPN and CDR2 as SVGIG (reference sequence). The CDR3 DNA reads as TGTGCCTACTCGGGACAGGTGAACACTGAAGCTTTCTTT. This encodes CAYSGQVNTEAFF.

The chain uses TRBV7-3 and TRBJ2-2; D is undetermined. Trimming removed 2 bases from V and 7 bases from J, with 8 bases in between. Germline V gene data show CDR1 as SGHTA and CDR2 as FQGTGA. The CDR3 covers 13 residues. CDR3 region: CASSLEGHGELFF. CDR3 nucleotide sequence: TGTGCCAGCAGCTTAGAAGGGCACGGGGAGCTGTTTTTT.

The chain has TRBV5-1 and TRBJ1-2; TRBD1 might be the D (5 bases). Trimming stripped 1 base from V and 3 bases from J, with 7 bases between. CDR1 SGHRS and CDR2 YFSETQ come from the germline V gene. The CDR3 sequence is 13 residues long. The CDR3, as DNA: TGCGCCAGCAGCTTGTCGGGGGACTATGGCTACACCTTC. Translating it yields CASSLSGDYGYTF.